Following are 22 T cell receptor beta chains from one sample sequenced in a study of cytomegalovirus exposure and HLA in healthy donors (dated by TCRdb to the late 2010s). Libraries were constructed by the immunoSEQ multiplex PCR assay. For the multiplex PCR, a mixture combining 60 forward primers for TCR Vbeta segments and 13 reverse primers for TCR Jbeta segments was used. The table was pulled from immuneACCESS by TCRdb, which kept in-frame rearrangements only. Such tables lose some clones; where checked, under half of the loss comes from unresolved V genes, and the rest has no known cause. Recorded for this sample are some 200,000 clones; roughly 70% of them occurred a single time. Less than 3% of the sample is in the top ten clones. Input material: PBMCs. These TCRs come from a man aged 35 to 55 in good health and CMV-seropositive.

The table lists this clone with a count of one. The chain carries TRBV6-6 and TRBJ2-7; possibly TRBD2 for D (7 bases). Trimming left V 2 bases short and J 6 bases short, with 17 bases between. Germline V gives CDR1 MNHNY, CDR2 SVGAGI (reference sequence). The CDR3 is 15 residues long. CDR3 in DNA: TGTGCCAGCAGTTACGAGGGGGGGGCAGGAGGCGAGCAGTACTTC. It specifies CASSYEGGAGGEQYF.

This chain uses TRBV5-6 with TRBJ2-5; TRBD2 matches 7 bases. Germline V gene sequence: CDR1 SGHDT, CDR2 YYEEEE. Trimming took 0 bases from V and 11 from J; bases not matched to a gene: 10. CDR3 length: 14 residues. The DNA for the CDR3 is TGTGCCAGCAGCTTGGCCGGGGGGTATGGAGAGCAGTACTTC. Protein sequence: CASSLAGGYGEQYF.

The V and J genes are TRBV19 and TRBJ1-5; 7 nucleotides line up with TRBD1. The CDR3 has 13 amino acids. CDR1 and CDR2 from the germline V gene are LNHDA and SQIVND (reference sequence). With 7 bases clipped from V and 9 bases from J, the junction kept 9 bases outside the gene matches. This CDR3 is CASTPGQIMPQHF. DNA of the CDR3: TGTGCCAGTACCCCGGGACAGATTATGCCCCAGCATTTT.

Here the CDR3 DNA reads TGTGCCAGCAGTTACGGGGGCCCGGAGACCCAGTACTTC. Protein product: CASSYGGPETQYF. This chain links TRBV6-5 with TRBJ2-5; TRBD1 might be the D (6 bases). The CDR3 length is 13 residues. From germline, CDR1 is MNHEY and CDR2 SVGAGI. Deletions cut 2 bases from V and 5 bases from J, with 9 bases between.

The genes are TRBV11-2 and TRBJ2-7; 8 bases are a match to TRBD1. Germline V gene data show CDR1 as SGHAT and CDR2 as FQNNGV. The CDR3 spans 13 residues. After removal of 5 bases from V and 7 bases from J, the junction contained 7 bases not matched to a gene. The CDR3 region has the DNA TGTGCCAGCAGCCTGGACAGGGATGTTGAGCAGTACTTC. Translated, it gives CASSLDRDVEQYF.

J is TRBJ2-5 and V is TRBV7-6, with D uncertain. The CDR3 spans 15 residues. V was trimmed by 1 base and J by 4 bases, leaving 13 bases between them. Germline CDR1 and CDR2: SGHVS and FNYEAQ. The CDR3 bases are TGTGCCAGCAGCTTAGGACTTCACGGCCCAGAGACCCAGTACTTC. Its protein is CASSLGLHGPETQYF.

The chain carries TRBV11-3 and TRBJ2-1; weak D call: TRBD1 (6 bases). In germline, CDR1 is SGHNT, CDR2 YENEEA. V was shortened by 4 bases and J by 7 bases, with 11 bases between the two germline ends. The CDR3 is 13 residues long. Here the CDR3 reads CASSSVRGNEQFF. In DNA, the CDR3 is TGTGCCAGCAGCTCGGTCAGGGGAAATGAGCAGTTCTTC.

This clone showed up just once. The rearrangement uses TRBV5-4 and TRBJ1-2; 12 bases are a match to TRBD1. The ends lost 1 base at V and 4 bases at J; junction bases unmatched: 2. This CDR3 region has 15 residues. CDR1 SGHNT and CDR2 YYREEE come from the germline V gene (reference sequence). The CDR3 spells CASSLSGQGAYGYTF. The CDR3 DNA reads TGTGCCAGCAGCTTGTCGGGACAGGGGGCCTATGGCTACACCTTC.

The V gene is TRBV6-5, the J gene TRBJ2-2, with TRBD1 matching 9 bases. V lost 0 bases to trimming and J lost 5 bases; unmatched junction nucleotides: 4. The length of the CDR3 is 16 residues. CDR1 is MNHEY, CDR2 SVGAGI, per germline. CDR3 in amino acids: CASSYSLGQGTGELFF. Here the CDR3 DNA reads TGTGCCAGCAGTTACTCGCTGGGACAGGGTACCGGGGAGCTGTTTTTT.

CDR3 nucleotide sequence: TGCGCCAGCAGCGGGGGGGACTCAATCTCTGGAAACACCATATATTTT. Translated: CASSGGDSISGNTIYF. The chain joins TRBV5-1 to TRBJ1-3, with D possibly matching TRBD1 (5 bases). The germline gives CDR1 SGHRS, CDR2 YFSETQ. The CDR3 consists of 16 residues. Trimming took 4 bases from V and 0 from J, leaving 14 bases between them.

CDR3 coding DNA: TGCGCCAGCAGCCCAACCTCCTACTTAGACAGGGGTAATGAAAAACTGTTTTTT. Its protein is CASSPTSYLDRGNEKLFF. The chain carries TRBV4-1 and TRBJ1-4; 8 nucleotides align to TRBD1. The J segment lost 4 bases and the V segment lost 4 bases, leaving 14 bases of the junction unmatched. Germline V gene lookup returns CDR1 MGHRA and CDR2 YSYEKL. This CDR3 comprises 18 residues.

This clone was picked up a small number of times. The V and J genes are TRBV27 and TRBJ1-4, with D perhaps matching TRBD1 (6 bases). The CDR3 sequence is 15 residues long. CDR1 is MNHEY and CDR2 is SMNVEV in the germline V gene (reference sequence). The germline V and J ends were trimmed by 1 base and 5 bases, with 11 bases remaining between them. The DNA for the CDR3 is TGTGCCAGCAGTTTATTGAACACAGGGAATGAAAAACTGTTTTTT. This sequence encodes CASSLLNTGNEKLFF.

The rearrangement joins TRBV6-5 to TRBJ2-5; D is possibly TRBD2 (6 bases). Trimming shortened V by 3 bases and J by 11 bases, and 16 bases separated the two germline ends. CDR3 length equals 13 residues. The germline gives CDR1 MNHEY, CDR2 SVGAGI. CDR3 region: CASSYSGLPWQYF. CDR3 DNA sequence: TGTGCCAGCAGTTATTCGGGACTGCCCTGGCAGTACTTC.

CDR3 residues: CASSQGVSTEAFF. CDR3 nucleotides: TGCGCCAGCAGCCAAGGTGTGAGCACTGAAGCTTTCTTT. V usage is TRBV4-3 and J usage is TRBJ1-1; D remains unclear. Germline-derived CDR1 and CDR2 are LGHNA and YSLEER. The CDR3 has 13 residues. Deletions cut 1 base from V and 4 bases from J, with 7 bases between.

V gene TRBV29-1 combines with J gene TRBJ1-2, with 7 bases fitting TRBD1. Trimming removed 6 bases from V and 7 bases from J; junction bases left unmatched: 11. Per germline, CDR1 SQVTM and CDR2 ANQGSEA. The CDR3 has 13 amino acids. CDR3 loop: CSVEEETGSGYTF. CDR3 DNA: TGCAGCGTCGAGGAGGAGACAGGGAGTGGCTACACCTTC. Together with reference TRBV29-1 and TRBJ1-2, the CDR3 gives the full variable domain: SAVISQKPSRDICQRGTSLTIQCQVDSQVTMMFWYRQQPGQSLTLIATANQGSEATYESGFVIDKFPISRPNLTFSTLTVSNMSPEDSSIYLCSVEEETGSGYTFGSGTRLTVV.

This clone was picked up a small number of times. The chain carries TRBV2 and TRBJ2-3; 8 positions match TRBD1. The V gene end was trimmed by 8 bases and the J gene end by 4 bases; junction bases not matched to a gene: 11. Per the germline V gene, CDR1 is SNHLY and CDR2 is FYNNEI. The CDR3 loop spans 15 amino acids. This CDR3 reads CASHARTGISDTQYF. Written as DNA, the CDR3 is TGTGCCAGCCACGCTAGGACAGGGATTTCAGATACGCAGTATTTT.

The chain has TRBV5-1 and TRBJ1-1, with D maybe TRBD1 (6 bases). The CDR3 length is 14 residues. The germline V gene has CDR1 SGHRS and CDR2 YFSETQ. The V end lost 1 base, the J end lost 1 base, and 8 bases lay between the germline ends. The CDR3 nucleotides read TGCGCCAGCAGCTTGCGGGGGGCGAACACTGAAGCTTTCTTT. Its protein is CASSLRGANTEAFF.

V usage is TRBV4-1 and J usage is TRBJ2-5; 8 positions agree with TRBD2. The J call is uncertain, as TRBJ2-7 better fits the DNA end. CDR1 and CDR2 (germline): MGHRA, YSYEKL. This CDR3 has 16 residues. CDR3 protein: CASSPRAGASSYEQYF. The CDR3 nucleotides read TGCGCCAGCAGCCCGCGAGCGGGGGCCAGCTCCTACGAGCAGTACTTC.

The chain links TRBV11-2 to TRBJ1-3; 8 bases fit TRBD1. CDR1 and CDR2 (germline): SGHAT, FQNNGV. The CDR3 runs 16 residues. The V segment lost 4 bases and the J segment 3 bases; nucleotides outside the gene matches: 8. The CDR3 here is CASSSTQGAIGNTIYF. As DNA, the CDR3 is TGTGCCAGCAGCTCCACCCAGGGGGCGATTGGAAACACCATATATTTT.

V gene TRBV5-6 combines with J gene TRBJ2-7, with 8 bases matching TRBD1. The length of the CDR3 is 17 residues. V was pared by 1 base and J by 0 bases, with 9 bases of the junction left unmatched. CDR1 and CDR2 from the germline V gene are SGHDT and YYEEEE. The CDR3 is CASSLILWTGSSYEQYF. The CDR3 bases are TGTGCCAGCAGCTTGATATTGTGGACAGGGAGCTCCTACGAGCAGTACTTC.

As DNA, the CDR3 is TGTGCCAGCAGCCCAAGGCCAAGGACAGGGGGTTCCTACGAGCAGTACTTC. Encoded protein: CASSPRPRTGGSYEQYF. The chain links TRBV2 to TRBJ2-7; 10 bases are shared with TRBD1. Germline V lookup: CDR1 SNHLY, CDR2 FYNNEI. The V and J ends lost 6 bases and 1 base, in that order; junction bases with no gene match: 12. CDR3 size: 17 residues.

This chain connects TRBV5-6 to TRBJ1-1, with 8 bases lining up with TRBD1. The V gene's germline CDR1 is SGHDT and CDR2 YYEEEE. Germline trimming cut 7 bases from V and 4 bases from J; bases unmatched to any gene: 9. This CDR3 comprises 14 residues. The CDR3 DNA is TGTGCCAGCGGGACCTATACAGGGGGCACTGAAGCTTTCTTT. It translates to CASGTYTGGTEAFF.